The 30 T cell receptor beta chains given below trace back to one sample, sequenced in a study of shared clonotypes between healthy human individuals. Sequenced by immunoSEQ multiplex PCR; TCRdb stores in-frame clones only, minus some. The repertoire includes some 2,500,000 clones, roughly 90% of them detected once, and around 0.4% sits in the top ten. The sample taken for sequencing was naive CD4+ T cells from PBMCs. Noted subset: CD45RA+ positively selected. The source is a man aged 18 to 29 in good health. Some clones in this sample may be carry-over from other donors' samples.

The CDR3 coding sequence is TGTGCCAGCAGCTTAGGAGGACAGTTCTTCCGTGAAAAACTGTTTTTT. The encoded protein is CASSLGGQFFREKLFF. This chain joins TRBV11-2 and TRBJ1-4, with D possibly being TRBD1 (6 bases). This CDR3 spans 16 amino acids. Germline V gives CDR1 SGHAT, CDR2 FQNNGV. Deletions cut 1 base from V and 7 bases from J, with 16 bases between.

The CDR3 is CASSPRLAGGDTQYF. In DNA form, the CDR3 reads TGCGCCAGCAGCCCCCGGCTAGCGGGAGGGGATACGCAGTATTTT. V usage is TRBV4-1 and J usage is TRBJ2-3; TRBD2 agrees at 12 bases. V was clipped by 4 bases and J by 6 bases; unmatched bases: 5. The CDR3 sequence is 15 residues long. The germline V gene has CDR1 MGHRA and CDR2 YSYEKL.

The rearrangement links TRBV5-1 to TRBJ2-7, with 9 bases that match TRBD2. The junction had 9 bases not matched to a gene; V was cut back by 4 bases and J by 1 base. Germline V lookup: CDR1 SGHRS, CDR2 YFSETQ. The CDR3 runs 16 residues. The CDR3 protein is CASSPGGGRASYEQYF. Written as DNA, the CDR3 is TGCGCCAGCAGCCCCGGTGGCGGGAGGGCATCCTACGAGCAGTACTTC.

The chain employs TRBV29-1 and TRBJ1-1; D ambiguous. Germline CDR1 is SQVTM and CDR2 is ANQGSEA. The CDR3 is 13 residues long. V was cut by 4 bases and J by 5 bases, with 14 bases left in between. The CDR3 loop reads CSVAGASVTEAFF. As DNA, the CDR3 is TGCAGCGTTGCAGGAGCGTCCGTTACTGAAGCTTTCTTT.

The chain links TRBV11-3 to TRBJ1-5; TRBD1 agrees at 9 bases. The CDR3 runs 16 residues. V gave up 1 base and J gave up 6 bases; unmatched junction bases: 7. Germline values: CDR1 SGHNT, CDR2 YENEEA. The CDR3 sequence: CASSLAGQGWIQPQHF. The CDR3 DNA reads as TGTGCCAGCAGCTTAGCGGGACAGGGTTGGATTCAGCCCCAGCATTTT.

This chain links TRBV5-1 with TRBJ2-2, with 9 bases identical to TRBD2. The CDR3 extends over 16 amino acids. The J segment lost 3 bases and the V segment lost 7 bases, leaving 10 bases of the junction unmatched. The germline gives CDR1 SGHRS, CDR2 YFSETQ. CDR3 protein: CASLPAAGGDTGELFF. CDR3 sequence (DNA): TGCGCCAGCCTTCCGGCGGCGGGAGGGGACACCGGGGAGCTGTTTTTT. The whole variable domain, remainder taken from reference TRBV5-1 and TRBJ2-2, is KAGVTQTPRYLIKTRGQQVTLSCSPISGHRSVSWYQQTPGQGLQFLFEYFSETQRNKGNFPGRFSGRQFSNSRSEMNVSTLELGDSALYLCASLPAAGGDTGELFFGEGSRLTVL.

This clone has just one count. This chain links TRBV5-1 with TRBJ2-1; perhaps D is TRBD1 or TRBD2 (5 bases each). Germline CDR1 is SGHRS and CDR2 is YFSETQ. There are 14 residues in the CDR3. V was cut by 5 bases and J by 0 bases, with 9 bases left in between. CDR3 region: CASRGDSSYNEQFF. CDR3 DNA sequence: TGCGCCAGCAGGGGAGACAGCTCCTACAATGAGCAGTTCTTC.

The rearrangement uses TRBV7-3 and TRBJ1-1, with 12 nucleotides matching TRBD1. The CDR3 is 16 residues long. The trim removed 2 bases at V and 4 bases at J, leaving 5 bases unmatched. CDR1 is SGHTA and CDR2 is FQGTGA in the germline V gene. CDR3 in DNA: TGTGCCAGCAGCTTAGGGACAGGGGGCGTTAGCACTGAAGCTTTCTTT. Its protein product is CASSLGTGGVSTEAFF.

The CDR3 DNA reads TGTGCCAGTAGTAAGGTAACCGGGGAGCTGTTTTTT. Its protein product is CASSKVTGELFF. This chain links TRBV19 with TRBJ2-2; D is unclear. V was cut by 4 bases and J by 5 bases, with 5 bases left in between. The CDR3 runs to 12 residues. CDR1 is LNHDA, CDR2 SQIVND, per germline (reference sequence).

The chain links TRBV18 to TRBJ1-1; 9 nucleotides line up with TRBD1. CDR1 and CDR2 from the germline V gene are KGHSH and LQKENI. The length of the CDR3 is 15 residues. The V and J ends lost 3 bases and 3 bases, in that order; junction bases with no gene match: 5. Here the CDR3 reads CASSPRTGEDTEAFF. The CDR3 DNA follows: TGTGCCAGCTCACCCCGGACAGGGGAGGACACTGAAGCTTTCTTT.

A word on this clone: At the DNA level, this CDR3 is encoded by other sequences in the same sample as well. The chain has TRBV27 and TRBJ1-4; D remains unclear. CDR3 size: 12 residues. Germline assignment: CDR1 MNHEY and CDR2 SMNVEV (reference sequence). V lost 3 bases, J lost 7 bases, and 6 bases lay in between. CDR3 loop: CASSFRGEKLFF. Here the CDR3 DNA reads TGTGCCAGCAGTTTCCGAGGTGAAAAACTGTTTTTT.

This chain links TRBV5-5 with TRBJ1-2, with D possibly being TRBD1 (6 bases). The CDR3 is 14 residues long. The V end lost 1 base, the J end lost 2 bases, and 9 bases lay between the germline ends. Germline lookup yields CDR1 SGHKS and CDR2 YYEKEE (reference sequence). Written as DNA, the CDR3 is TGTGCCAGCAGCTTGAGGGGGGCCAACTATGGCTACACCTTC. Translation: CASSLRGANYGYTF.

This sequence joins TRBV5-6 and TRBJ2-3; D call uncertain. There are 15 residues in the CDR3. Trimming left V 4 bases short and J 0 bases short, with 12 bases between. CDR1 and CDR2 (germline): SGHDT, YYEEEE. CDR3 sequence (DNA): TGTGCCAGCAGCCGGACCGCGGAGAGCACAGATACGCAGTATTTT. It translates to CASSRTAESTDTQYF.

The chain couples TRBV15 to TRBJ2-1, with D perhaps being TRBD1 or TRBD2 (6 bases each). Trimming left V 5 bases short and J 3 bases short, with 20 bases between. Germline CDR1 LNHNV, CDR2 YYDKDF (reference sequence). The CDR3 totals 17 residues. CDR3 loop: CATSGRRGNSVYNEQFF. The CDR3 coding sequence is TGTGCCACCAGCGGCCGGAGGGGGAATTCCGTCTACAATGAGCAGTTCTTC.

The chain employs TRBV19 and TRBJ1-2; no clear D gene. The CDR3 consists of 14 residues. Trimming took 4 bases from V and 3 from J, leaving 12 bases between them. Germline V gene data show CDR1 as LNHDA and CDR2 as SQIVND (reference sequence). The chain's CDR3 is CASSNTGEDYGYTF. CDR3 nucleotide sequence: TGTGCCAGTAGTAACACTGGAGAGGACTATGGCTACACCTTC. Full variable domain (outside the CDR3, taken from reference TRBV19 and TRBJ1-2): DGGITQSPKYLFRKEGQNVTLSCEQNLNHDAMYWYRQDPGQGLRLIYYSQIVNDFQKGDIAEGYSVSREKKESFPLTVTSAQKNPTAFYLCASSNTGEDYGYTFGSGTRLTVV.

V usage is TRBV28 and J usage is TRBJ1-2, with 9 bases fitting TRBD1. With 8 bases clipped from V and 7 bases from J, the junction kept 5 bases outside the gene matches. This CDR3 spans 12 amino acids. Germline V CDR1 and CDR2: MDHEN, SYDVKM. The CDR3 loop is CASEGQGRGYTF. In DNA form, the CDR3 reads TGTGCCAGCGAGGGACAGGGTCGTGGCTACACCTTC.

The chain links TRBV7-9 to TRBJ1-5, with 10 bases lining up with TRBD1. With 2 bases clipped from V and 2 bases from J, the junction kept 3 bases outside the gene matches. The V gene's germline CDR1 is SEHNR and CDR2 FQNEAQ (reference sequence). This CDR3 spans 16 amino acids. The chain's CDR3 is CASSLYGTGGNQPQHF. Here the CDR3 DNA reads TGTGCCAGCAGCTTATACGGGACAGGGGGCAATCAGCCCCAGCATTTT.

The chain is built from TRBV6-4 and TRBJ1-1; 9 bases fit TRBD1. Germline CDR1 and CDR2: MRHNA and SNTAGT. J lost 4 bases, V lost 6 bases, and 12 bases had no gene match. There are 16 residues in the CDR3. The CDR3 spells CASSPGTGLRSTEAFF. CDR3 DNA: TGTGCCAGCAGCCCCGGGACAGGGCTTCGGAGCACTGAAGCTTTCTTT.

For this clone: Additional DNA sequences in this sample encode the identical CDR3. The chain links TRBV6-1 to TRBJ2-7; D is perhaps TRBD1 or TRBD2 (5 bases each). The CDR3 runs 14 residues. Trimming left V 7 bases short and J 0 bases short, with 13 bases between. Germline V gene lookup returns CDR1 MNHNS and CDR2 SASEGT. CDR3 amino acids: CASTRDGSSYEQYF. CDR3 in DNA: TGTGCCAGCACACGGGACGGCAGCTCCTACGAGCAGTACTTC.

The genes are TRBV28 and TRBJ2-7, with a possible D match to TRBD1 (6 bases). CDR1 and CDR2 from the germline V gene are MDHEN and SYDVKM. V dropped 6 bases and J dropped 3 bases, with 15 bases sitting between them. The CDR3 covers 14 residues. CDR3 coding DNA: TGTGCCAGCAGGCATCTCGACAGGAACTACGAGCAGTACTTC. It is translated as CASRHLDRNYEQYF.

The V gene is TRBV23-1, the J gene TRBJ2-5; 8 nucleotides match TRBD2. TRBV23-1 is designated an ORF whose function remains uncertain. Trimming at V came to 0 bases and at J to 0 bases, leaving 3 bases not matched to a gene. This CDR3 is built from 16 residues. The CDR3, as DNA: TGCGCCAGCAGTCAATCGTTTAGCGGGGACCAAGAGACCCAGTACTTC. Residues: CASSQSFSGDQETQYF.

V is TRBV7-2 and J is TRBJ2-5; no clear D gene. The V gene lost 1 base and the J gene lost 1 base, with 7 bases spanning the gap. This CDR3 contains 14 residues. CDR1 and CDR2 (germline): SGHTA, FQGNSA. Here the CDR3 DNA reads TGTGCCAGCAGCTTAGGACTGGTCCAAGAGACCCAGTACTTC. It translates to CASSLGLVQETQYF.

The chain couples TRBV7-2 to TRBJ1-1; no clear D. The length of the CDR3 is 12 residues. V was cut by 5 bases and J by 5 bases, with 9 bases left in between. Germline-derived CDR1 and CDR2 are SGHTA and FQGNSA. The CDR3 loop is CASSPRRTEAFF. The CDR3 DNA reads TGTGCCAGCAGCCCCCGACGGACTGAAGCTTTCTTT.

The V gene is TRBV6-6, the J gene TRBJ1-5; TRBD1 matches 9 bases. The CDR3 contains 16 residues. CDR1 is MNHNY and CDR2 is SVGAGI in the germline V gene (reference sequence). Trimming at V came to 2 bases and at J to 5 bases, leaving 7 bases not matched to a gene. The CDR3 loop is CASSYTGQGVDQPQHF. For the CDR3, the DNA is TGTGCCAGCAGTTACACGGGACAGGGTGTGGATCAGCCCCAGCATTTT.

The CDR3, as DNA: TGTGCCAGCAGCCACCAGCTTGGGACTAGTAGTCTCGAGCAGTACTTC. This codes for CASSHQLGTSSLEQYF. The chain combines TRBV7-9 with TRBJ2-5; 8 nucleotides line up with TRBD2. Matching the DNA end better, TRBJ2-7 makes the J call doubtful. There are 16 residues in the CDR3. Germline-derived CDR1 and CDR2 are SEHNR and FQNEAQ (reference sequence).

The rearrangement joins TRBV7-9 to TRBJ1-5; D unclear. V was cut by 6 bases and J by 2 bases, with 8 bases left in between. CDR3 length: 13 amino acids. CDR1 is SEHNR and CDR2 is FQNEAQ in the germline V gene (reference sequence). CDR3 residues: CASRIGGNQPQHF. In DNA, the CDR3 is TGTGCCAGCAGGATCGGGGGCAATCAGCCCCAGCATTTT. Looking up the rest from reference TRBV7-9 and TRBJ1-5 gives the full variable domain: DTGVSQNPRHKITKRGQNVTFRCDPISEHNRLYWYRQTLGQGPEFLTYFQNEAQLEKSRLLSDRFSAERPKGSFSTLEIQRTEQGDSAMYLCASRIGGNQPQHFGDGTRLSIL.

In the case of this clone: Other DNA sequences in this sample translate to the same CDR3. This chain links TRBV9 with TRBJ2-7; 7 nucleotides line up with TRBD2. Trimming cost V 0 bases and J 2 bases; bases outside gene matches: 5. The CDR3 consists of 15 residues. Germline V gene sequence: CDR1 SGDLS, CDR2 YYNGEE. The CDR3 DNA reads TGTGCCAGCAGCGTAGGAGGGACTACCCCCTACGAGCAGTACTTC. Translation gives CASSVGGTTPYEQYF.

The J gene is TRBJ2-5, the V gene TRBV28; D gene uncertain. The CDR3 sequence is 14 residues long. Germline V CDR1 and CDR2: MDHEN, SYDVKM. V lost 3 bases, J lost 1 base, and 9 bases lay in between. The CDR3 is CASSFGQTQETQYF. The DNA of the CDR3 is TGTGCCAGCAGTTTTGGGCAGACCCAAGAGACCCAGTACTTC.

The rearrangement links TRBV7-2 to TRBJ1-2; no clear D. CDR3 length: 15 amino acids. V lost 1 base and J 4 bases, leaving 13 bases between the germline ends. The germline V gene encodes CDR1 SGHTA and CDR2 FQGNSA. The CDR3 is CASSLGVGMGYGYTF. CDR3 in DNA: TGTGCCAGCAGCTTAGGGGTGGGTATGGGCTATGGCTACACCTTC. The variable domain in full, with the rest retrieved from reference TRBV7-2 and TRBJ1-2, is GAGVSQSPSNKVTEKGKDVELRCDPISGHTALYWYRQSLGQGLEFLIYFQGNSAPDKSGLPSDRFSAERTGGSVSTLTIQRTQQEDSAVYLCASSLGVGMGYGYTFGSGTRLTVV.

As for this clone: The same CDR3 is also encoded by other DNA sequences in this sample. V gene TRBV5-1 combines with J gene TRBJ2-2; D unclear. Germline V CDR1 and CDR2: SGHRS, YFSETQ. The CDR3 contains 14 residues. The V end was cut by 0 bases, the J end by 6 bases, with 9 bases between. The CDR3 DNA reads as TGCGCCAGCAGCTTGGAAGGGTCGGCCGGGGAGCTGTTTTTT. Its protein product is CASSLEGSAGELFF.